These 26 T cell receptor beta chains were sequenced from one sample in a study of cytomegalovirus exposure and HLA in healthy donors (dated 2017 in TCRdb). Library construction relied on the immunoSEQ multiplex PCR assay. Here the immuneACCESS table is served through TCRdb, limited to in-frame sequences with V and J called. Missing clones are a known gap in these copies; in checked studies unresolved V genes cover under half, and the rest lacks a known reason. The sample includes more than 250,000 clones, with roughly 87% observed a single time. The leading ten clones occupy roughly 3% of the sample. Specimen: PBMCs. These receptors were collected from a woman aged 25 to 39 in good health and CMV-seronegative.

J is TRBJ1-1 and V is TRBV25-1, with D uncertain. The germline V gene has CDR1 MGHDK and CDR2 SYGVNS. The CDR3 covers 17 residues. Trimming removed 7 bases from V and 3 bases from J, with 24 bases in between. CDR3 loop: CASTTSRLGQADTEAFF. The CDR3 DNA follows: TGTGCCAGCACTACTAGCCGACTCGGGCAGGCGGACACTGAAGCTTTCTTT.

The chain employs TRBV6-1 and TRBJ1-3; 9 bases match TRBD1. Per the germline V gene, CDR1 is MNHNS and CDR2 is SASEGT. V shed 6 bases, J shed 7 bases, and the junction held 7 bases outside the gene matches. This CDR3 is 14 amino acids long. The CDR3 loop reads CASSEDRGGNTIYF. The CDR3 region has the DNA TGTGCCAGCAGCGAGGACAGGGGTGGGAACACCATATATTTT.

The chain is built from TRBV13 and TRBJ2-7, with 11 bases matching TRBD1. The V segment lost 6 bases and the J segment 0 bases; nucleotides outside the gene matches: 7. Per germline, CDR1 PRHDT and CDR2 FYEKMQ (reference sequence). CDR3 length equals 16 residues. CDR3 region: CASSTAGTGGSYEQYF. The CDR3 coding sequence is TGTGCCAGCAGTACCGCCGGGACAGGGGGCTCCTACGAGCAGTACTTC.

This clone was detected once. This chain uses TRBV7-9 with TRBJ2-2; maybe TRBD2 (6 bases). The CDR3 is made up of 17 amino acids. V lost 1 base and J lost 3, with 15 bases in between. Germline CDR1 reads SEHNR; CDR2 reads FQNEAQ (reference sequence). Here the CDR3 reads CASSLDGVSGYTGELFF. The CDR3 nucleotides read TGTGCCAGCAGCTTAGACGGTGTAAGCGGGTACACCGGGGAGCTGTTTTTT.

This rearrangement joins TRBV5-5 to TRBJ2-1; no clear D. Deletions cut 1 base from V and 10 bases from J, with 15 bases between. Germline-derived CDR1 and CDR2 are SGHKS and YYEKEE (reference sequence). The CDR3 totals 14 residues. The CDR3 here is CASSLNDPTWEQFF. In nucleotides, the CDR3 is TGTGCCAGCAGCTTGAATGACCCTACTTGGGAGCAGTTCTTC.

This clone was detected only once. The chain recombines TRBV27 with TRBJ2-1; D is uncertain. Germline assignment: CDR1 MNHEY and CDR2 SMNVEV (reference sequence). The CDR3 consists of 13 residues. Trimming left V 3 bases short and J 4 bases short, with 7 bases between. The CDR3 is CASSFYSYNEQFF. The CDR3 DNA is TGTGCCAGCAGTTTCTATTCGTACAATGAGCAGTTCTTC.

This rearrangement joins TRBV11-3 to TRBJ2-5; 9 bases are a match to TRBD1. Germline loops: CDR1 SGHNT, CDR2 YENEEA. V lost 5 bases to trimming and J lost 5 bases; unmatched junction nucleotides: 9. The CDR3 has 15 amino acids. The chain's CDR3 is CASSPGTGWGETQYF. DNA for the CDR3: TGTGCCAGCAGCCCCGGGACAGGGTGGGGGGAGACCCAGTACTTC.

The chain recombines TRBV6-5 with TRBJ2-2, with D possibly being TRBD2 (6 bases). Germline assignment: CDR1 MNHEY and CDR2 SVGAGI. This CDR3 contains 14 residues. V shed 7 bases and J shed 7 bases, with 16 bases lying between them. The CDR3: CASNNQIGGGELFF. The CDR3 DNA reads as TGTGCCAGCAACAATCAAATCGGGGGCGGGGAGCTGTTTTTT.

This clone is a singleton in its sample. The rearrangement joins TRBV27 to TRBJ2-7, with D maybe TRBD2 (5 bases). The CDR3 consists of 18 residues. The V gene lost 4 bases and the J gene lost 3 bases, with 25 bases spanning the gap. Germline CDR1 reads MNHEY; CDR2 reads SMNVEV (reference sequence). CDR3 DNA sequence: TGTGCCAGCAGTTCCGGGGTCCTTAAAGGGAGCTCCAACTACGAGCAGTACTTC. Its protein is CASSSGVLKGSSNYEQYF.

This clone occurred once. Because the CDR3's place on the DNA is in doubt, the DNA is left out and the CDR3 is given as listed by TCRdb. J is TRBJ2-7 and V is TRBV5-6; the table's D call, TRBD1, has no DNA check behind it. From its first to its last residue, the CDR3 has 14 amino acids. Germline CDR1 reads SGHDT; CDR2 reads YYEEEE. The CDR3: CASSWGVGSWSEYF.

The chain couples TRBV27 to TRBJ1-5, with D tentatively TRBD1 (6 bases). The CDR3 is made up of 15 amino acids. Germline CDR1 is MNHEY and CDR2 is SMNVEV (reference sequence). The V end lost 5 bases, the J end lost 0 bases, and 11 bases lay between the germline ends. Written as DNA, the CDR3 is TGTGCCAGCAGTCCACGGACAGATAGCAATCAGCCCCAGCATTTT. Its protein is CASSPRTDSNQPQHF.

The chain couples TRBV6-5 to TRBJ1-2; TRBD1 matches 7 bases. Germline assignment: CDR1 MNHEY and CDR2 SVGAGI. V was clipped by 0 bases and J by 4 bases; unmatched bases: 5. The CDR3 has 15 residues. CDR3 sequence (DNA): TGTGCCAGCAGTTACTCAAGAGACAGGGTCTATGGCTACACCTTC. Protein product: CASSYSRDRVYGYTF.

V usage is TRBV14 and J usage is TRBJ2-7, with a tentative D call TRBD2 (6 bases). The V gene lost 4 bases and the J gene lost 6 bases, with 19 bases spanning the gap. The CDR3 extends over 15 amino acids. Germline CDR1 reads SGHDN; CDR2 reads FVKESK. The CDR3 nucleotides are TGTGCCAGCAGCCCCAGCCTAGGGAGGCTGGGCGAGCAGTACTTC. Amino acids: CASSPSLGRLGEQYF.

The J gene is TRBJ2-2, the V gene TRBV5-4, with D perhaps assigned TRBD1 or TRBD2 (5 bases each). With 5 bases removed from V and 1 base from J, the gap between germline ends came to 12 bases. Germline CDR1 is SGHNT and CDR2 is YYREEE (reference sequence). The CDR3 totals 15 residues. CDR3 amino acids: CASSNVGGNTGELFF. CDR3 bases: TGTGCCAGCAGTAACGTTGGGGGGAACACCGGGGAGCTGTTTTTT.

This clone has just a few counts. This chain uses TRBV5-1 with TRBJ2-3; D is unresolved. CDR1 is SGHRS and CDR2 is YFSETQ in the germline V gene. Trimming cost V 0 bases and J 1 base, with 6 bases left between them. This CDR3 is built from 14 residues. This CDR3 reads CASSLGAGTDTQYF. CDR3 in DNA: TGCGCCAGCAGCTTGGGCGCAGGCACAGATACGCAGTATTTT.

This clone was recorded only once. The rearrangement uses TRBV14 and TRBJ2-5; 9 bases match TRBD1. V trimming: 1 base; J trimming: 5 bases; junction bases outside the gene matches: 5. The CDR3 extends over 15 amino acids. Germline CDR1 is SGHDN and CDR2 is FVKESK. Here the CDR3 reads CASSQGQGVGETQYF. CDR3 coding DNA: TGTGCCAGCAGCCAAGGACAGGGGGTAGGGGAGACCCAGTACTTC.

CDR3 amino acids: CASSYSSGRSYEQYF. The CDR3 DNA follows: TGTGCCAGCAGTTACAGTTCGGGACGCTCCTACGAGCAGTACTTC. The J gene is TRBJ2-7, the V gene TRBV6-5; perhaps D is TRBD1 or TRBD2 (5 bases each). The V and J ends lost 2 bases and 0 bases respectively, with 11 bases between them. Germline assignment: CDR1 MNHEY and CDR2 SVGAGI. There are 15 residues in the CDR3.

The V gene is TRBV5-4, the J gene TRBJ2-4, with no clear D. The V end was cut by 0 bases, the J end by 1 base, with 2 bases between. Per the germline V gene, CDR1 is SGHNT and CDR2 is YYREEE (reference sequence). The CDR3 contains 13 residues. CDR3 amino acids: CASSLAAKNIQYF. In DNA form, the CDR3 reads TGTGCCAGCAGCTTGGCGGCCAAAAACATTCAGTACTTC.

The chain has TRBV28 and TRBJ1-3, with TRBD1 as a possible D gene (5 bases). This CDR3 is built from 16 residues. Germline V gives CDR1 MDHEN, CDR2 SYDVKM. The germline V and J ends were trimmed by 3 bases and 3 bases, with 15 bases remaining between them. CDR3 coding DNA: TGTGCCAGCAGTTTGGGGGGTAGGGGCTTTGGAAACACCATATATTTT. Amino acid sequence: CASSLGGRGFGNTIYF.

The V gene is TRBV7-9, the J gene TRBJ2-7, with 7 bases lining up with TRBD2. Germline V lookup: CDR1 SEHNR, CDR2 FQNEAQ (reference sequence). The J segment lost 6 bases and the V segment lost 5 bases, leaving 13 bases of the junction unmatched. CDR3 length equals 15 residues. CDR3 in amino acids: CASSPGWGGSREQYF. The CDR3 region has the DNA TGTGCCAGCAGCCCTGGTTGGGGCGGGAGCCGCGAGCAGTACTTC.

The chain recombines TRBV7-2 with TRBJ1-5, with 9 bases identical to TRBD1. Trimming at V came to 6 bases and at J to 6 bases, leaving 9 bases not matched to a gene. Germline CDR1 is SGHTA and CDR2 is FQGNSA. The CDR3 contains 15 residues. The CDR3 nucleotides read TGTGCCAGCAGGGAGGGACAGGGAAGGAGTCAGCCCCAGCATTTT. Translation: CASREGQGRSQPQHF.

The chain's CDR3 is CASSLNAGELFF. The DNA for the CDR3 is TGTGCCAGCAGCCTAAACGCCGGGGAGCTGTTTTTT. The rearrangement uses TRBV28 and TRBJ2-2; D not certain. V was trimmed by 6 bases and J by 6 bases, leaving 8 bases between them. The V gene's germline CDR1 is MDHEN and CDR2 SYDVKM. CDR3 length equals 12 residues.

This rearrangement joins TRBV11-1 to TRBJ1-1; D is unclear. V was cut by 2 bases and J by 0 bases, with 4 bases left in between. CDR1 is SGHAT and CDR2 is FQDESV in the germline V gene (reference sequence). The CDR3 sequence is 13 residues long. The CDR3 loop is CASSLSMNTEAFF. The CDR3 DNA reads TGTGCCAGCAGCTTATCCATGAACACTGAAGCTTTCTTT.

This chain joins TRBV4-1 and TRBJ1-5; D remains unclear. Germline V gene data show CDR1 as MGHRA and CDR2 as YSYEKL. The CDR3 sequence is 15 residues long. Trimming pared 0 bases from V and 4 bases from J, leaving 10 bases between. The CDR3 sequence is CASSQDLMGNQPQHF. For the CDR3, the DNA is TGCGCCAGCAGCCAAGATTTGATGGGAAATCAGCCCCAGCATTTT.

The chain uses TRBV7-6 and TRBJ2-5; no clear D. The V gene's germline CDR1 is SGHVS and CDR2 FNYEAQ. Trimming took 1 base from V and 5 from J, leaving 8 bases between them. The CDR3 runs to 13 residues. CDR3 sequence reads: CASSLGASETQYF. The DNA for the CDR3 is TGTGCCAGCAGCTTAGGGGCGTCCGAGACCCAGTACTTC.

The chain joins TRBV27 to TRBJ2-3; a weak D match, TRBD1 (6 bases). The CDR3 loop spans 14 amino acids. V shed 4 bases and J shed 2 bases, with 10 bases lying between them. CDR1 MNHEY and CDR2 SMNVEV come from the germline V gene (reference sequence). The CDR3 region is CASSYRELTDTQYF. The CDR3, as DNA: TGTGCCAGCAGTTACAGGGAGCTCACAGATACGCAGTATTTT.